These 2 T cell receptor beta chains were all obtained from the same sample, sequenced in a study of cytomegalovirus exposure and HLA in healthy donors. PCR involved 60 Vbeta and 13 Jbeta primers. Clones were sequenced by immunoSEQ multiplex PCR, and TCRdb holds only the in-frame ones, with some missing. The sample consists of about 120,000 clones, 80% to 85% of them appearing once. Sequencing was carried out using PBMCs. The source is a woman in her thirties or forties in good health and CMV-seronegative.

V and J are TRBV7-6 and TRBJ2-7; D call uncertain. Trimming took off 4 bases at V and 7 bases at J, with 11 bases between the two ends. CDR1 is SGHVS and CDR2 is FNYEAQ in the germline V gene. CDR3 size: 12 residues. The CDR3 spells CASSSEGREQYF. The CDR3 nucleotides read TGTGCCAGCAGCTCGGAAGGCAGGGAGCAGTACTTC.

This chain connects TRBV14 to TRBJ2-7, with 12 bases identical to TRBD1. The J segment lost 6 bases and the V segment lost 0 bases, leaving 3 bases of the junction unmatched. CDR1 is SGHDN, CDR2 FVKESK, per germline. CDR3 length equals 15 residues. The CDR3 sequence is CASSQEGQGAVEQYF. CDR3 nucleotide sequence: TGTGCCAGCAGCCAAGAGGGACAGGGGGCTGTCGAGCAGTACTTC.